This is a list of T cell receptor beta chains from one sample in a study of blood T cell repertoires in COVID-19. Repertoires were generated with immunoSEQ multiplex PCR, while TCRdb's copy carries only in-frame clones and drops some. The sample lists approximately 73,000 clones, approximately 92% occurring once. The sequencing input was peripheral blood. These receptors were collected from an elderly man with acute or convalescent COVID-19. Both conserved end residues are part of each CDR3. A D gene is named only where the DNA matches it firmly. The size field is filled for only some rows; it gives once, few, many or a size class.

CDR3 DNA	CDR3 protein	V gene	J gene	clone size	D gene
TGCGCCAGCAGGGAGACACTAGCGGGAGGGCTAAGAGATACGCAGTATTTT	CASRETLAGGLRDTQYF	TRBV5-1	TRBJ2-3	NA	TRBD2
TGTGCCAGCAGCTTAAGGCTAGCGGGCTACTACGAGCAGTACTTC	CASSLRLAGYYEQYF	TRBV7-8	TRBJ2-7	NA	TRBD2
TGTGCCAGCAGCCTCTTTCGACTAGCGGGTGCTCAAGAGACCCAGTACTTC	CASSLFRLAGAQETQYF	TRBV7-9	TRBJ2-5	NA	TRBD2
TGCAGCGTTGCGGAAAGCGGGAGACCTCCCTATGGTGAGCAGTTCTTC	CSVAESGRPPYGEQFF	TRBV29-1	TRBJ2-1	NA	TRBD2
TGTGCCAGCAGCCCGCGAGCGGGAGTGTGGGAGACCCAGTACTTC	CASSPRAGVWETQYF	TRBV7-2	TRBJ2-5	NA	TRBD2
TGTGCCAGCAGCTTTAGGACAGCCTACAATGAGCAGTTCTTC	CASSFRTAYNEQFF	TRBV11-2	TRBJ2-1	NA	NA
TGTGCCAGCAGCTCTGGGACAGCCTCCTACGAGCAGTACTTC	CASSSGTASYEQYF	TRBV7-9	TRBJ2-7	NA	TRBD1
TGTGCCAGTCGACAGGGACGGGAATCACCCCTCCACTTT	CASRQGRESPLHF	TRBV2	TRBJ1-6	NA	TRBD1
TGTGCCACCAGTGATCAGGGACTGCGGACCGGGGAGCTGTTTTTT	CATSDQGLRTGELFF	TRBV24-1	TRBJ2-2	NA	NA
TGTGCCAGCAGCTTCGAAGACAAGAACACTGAAGCTTTCTTT	CASSFEDKNTEAFF	TRBV11-2	TRBJ1-1	NA	NA
TGCGCCAGCAGGACAGGGGGAACTGAAGCTTTCTTT	CASRTGGTEAFF	TRBV10-2	TRBJ1-1	NA	TRBD1
TGTGCCAGTACACCATCCAGGAGGAGGGATGACTATGGCTACACCTTC	CASTPSRRRDDYGYTF	TRBV19	TRBJ1-2	NA	NA
TGTGCCACCAGCAGAGATCATGGAGGGGCGAGTGGAAACACCATATATTTT	CATSRDHGGASGNTIYF	TRBV15	TRBJ1-3	NA	NA
TGTGCCAGCAGCTTAAAGCCCCTACAGGGGGCTAACTCCTACGAGCAGTACTTC	CASSLKPLQGANSYEQYF	TRBV3-1/TRBV3-2	TRBJ2-7	few	TRBD1
TGTGCCAGCAGCCCTCAGGGGGGTCTATACGAGCAGTACTTC	CASSPQGGLYEQYF	TRBV5-4	TRBJ2-7	NA	NA
TGTGCCAGCAGCCAAGATCTGACAGTCCAAGATCAGCAGTACTTC	CASSQDLTVQDQQYF	TRBV3-1/TRBV3-2	TRBJ2-7	NA	NA
TGTGCCACCAAAGGGGCAGCGAATCAGCCCCAGCATTTT	CATKGAANQPQHF	TRBV24-1	TRBJ1-5	NA	NA
TGCGCCAGCAAGGGGGGGGGAGGCACTGAAGCTTTCTTT	CASKGGGGTEAFF	TRBV10-1	TRBJ1-1	NA	NA
TGTGCCACCAGTGACCACGATCCCTTCGAGGGAGCTTTCTTT	CATSDHDPFEGAFF	TRBV24-1	TRBJ1-1	NA	NA
TGTGCCAGCAGCCAACAAGGACAGAACTATGGCTACACCTTC	CASSQQGQNYGYTF	TRBV3-1/TRBV3-2	TRBJ1-2	NA	NA
TGTGCCAGCAACACCCGGACCGGGGAGAAAGAGACCCAGTACTTC	CASNTRTGEKETQYF	TRBV7-3	TRBJ2-5	NA	NA
TGCAGCGTTGAGGTGCTAGGGAGTTCCTATGGCTACACCTTC	CSVEVLGSSYGYTF	TRBV29-1	TRBJ1-2	NA	NA
TGTGCCTGTAAGGGGGGGCGCGGCACCGGGGAGCTGTTTTTT	CACKGGRGTGELFF	TRBV30	TRBJ2-2	NA	NA
TGTGCCAGTAGTATAGGCAGGCCCTCCTACGAGCAGTACTTC	CASSIGRPSYEQYF	TRBV19	TRBJ2-7	once	NA
TGCAGTGTCGACAGAACCTACGAGCAGTACTTC	CSVDRTYEQYF	TRBV20-1	TRBJ2-7	NA	NA
TGCGCCAGCAGCCAAGACAGGGGCGTCTCTGGAAACACCATATATTTT	CASSQDRGVSGNTIYF	TRBV4-1	TRBJ1-3	NA	NA
TGCAGCGTTGAAGGGCGACAGGGGAGGGACGAGCAGTACTTC	CSVEGRQGRDEQYF	TRBV29-1	TRBJ2-7	NA	NA
TGTGCCCCCGCTGGACAGGGGGAGCATGAGCAGTTCTTC	CAPAGQGEHEQFF	TRBV6-4	TRBJ2-1	NA	TRBD1
TGTGCCAGTAAAAGGGCAGGGAATCAAATAAACAATCAGCCCCAGCATTTT	CASKRAGNQINNQPQHF	TRBV19	TRBJ1-5	NA	NA
TGTGCCAGCAGCCCGACAGGGAGCACAGATACGCAGTATTTT	CASSPTGSTDTQYF	TRBV3-1/TRBV3-2	TRBJ2-3	NA	TRBD1
TGTGCCAGCAGCCCAGTTACTGAAGCTTTCTTT	CASSPVTEAFF	TRBV12-3/TRBV12-4	TRBJ1-1	NA	NA
TGCGCCAGCAGGGATCAGGGGGCTAATGAAAAACTGTTTTTT	CASRDQGANEKLFF	TRBV5-1	TRBJ1-4	NA	TRBD1
TGTGCCAGCAGCGCGCACCTGCTAGCGGGAGAGAGTACCGGGGAGCTGTTTTTT	CASSAHLLAGESTGELFF	TRBV9	TRBJ2-2	NA	TRBD2
TGTGCCAGCAGACCAGGGGGTAATTCACCCCTCCACTTT	CASRPGGNSPLHF	TRBV6-5	TRBJ1-6	NA	TRBD1
TGTGCCAGCAGCTTAGGGGACAGAGAGGAAGCTACGCAGTATTTT	CASSLGDREEATQYF	TRBV7-2	TRBJ2-3	NA	TRBD1
TGTGCCAGCAGCCGCTGGGGGGGCCCAGATACGCAGTATTTT	CASSRWGGPDTQYF	TRBV7-3	TRBJ2-3	NA	NA
TGTGCCAGCAGCTCGGAGCGGGGCGTTTACAATGAGCAGTTCTTC	CASSSERGVYNEQFF	TRBV7-2	TRBJ2-1	NA	TRBD2
TGTGCCAGCAGTTACTCGCTAGCGGGAGAAGATACGCAGTATTTT	CASSYSLAGEDTQYF	TRBV6-6	TRBJ2-3	NA	TRBD2
TGTGCCAGCAGCCACGGACAGGGAGAAAAACTGTTTTTT	CASSHGQGEKLFF	TRBV7-8	TRBJ1-4	NA	TRBD1
TGTGCCAGCAGCCCGACAGGTTTAGCCAAAAACATTCAGTACTTC	CASSPTGLAKNIQYF	TRBV6-5	TRBJ2-4	NA	NA
TGTGCCAGCAGTTCACCGGGAAGTAGCATTCAGTACTTC	CASSSPGSSIQYF	TRBV6-5	TRBJ2-4	NA	NA
TGTGCCAGCAGCTTAGACTACGTGGATCTGTACACTGAAGCTTTCTTT	CASSLDYVDLYTEAFF	TRBV7-9	TRBJ1-1	NA	NA
TGTGCCAGTAGTATAGGGCCTAGTTCCAATGAGCAGTTCTTC	CASSIGPSSNEQFF	TRBV19	TRBJ2-1	NA	NA
TGTGCCAGCAGGGGACTAGCGGGGGAACAAGAGACCCAGTACTTC	CASRGLAGEQETQYF	TRBV2	TRBJ2-5	NA	TRBD2
TGTGCCAGCAGCCAAGAGACTGTCCAAGAGACCCAGTACTTC	CASSQETVQETQYF	TRBV3-1/TRBV3-2	TRBJ2-5	NA	NA
TGTGCCAGCAGTTCCTTTTCGACACCTAATCAGCCCCAGCATTTT	CASSSFSTPNQPQHF	TRBV27	TRBJ1-5	NA	NA
TGTGCCAGCAGCTCCCGACAGGGAATTCGCAATGAGCAGTTCTTC	CASSSRQGIRNEQFF	TRBV5-4	TRBJ2-1	once	TRBD1
TGTGCCAGCTCACCCGAATCCGGGACAGCTTATGGCTACACCTTC	CASSPESGTAYGYTF	TRBV18	TRBJ1-2	NA	TRBD1
TGTGCCAGCAGCCAAGAGTCGAGGGGTAGCGGGGGGGCCGGAGAGACCCAGTACTTC	CASSQESRGSGGAGETQYF	TRBV4-2	TRBJ2-5	NA	TRBD2
TGTGCCAGCAGCCACGGGACAGGGGGTCGGGGTGGTATTGAAGCTTTCTTT	CASSHGTGGRGGIEAFF	TRBV7-9	TRBJ1-1	NA	TRBD1
TGTGCCAGTAGACCCGGGGGAGCCTACGAGCAGTACTTC	CASRPGGAYEQYF	TRBV19	TRBJ2-7	NA	NA
TGTGCCAGCAGTCGTGACAGGGCTTATGGCTACACCTTC	CASSRDRAYGYTF	TRBV6-5	TRBJ1-2	NA	TRBD1
NA	CASSFGPGRYEGYTF	TRBV27	TRBJ1-2	NA	NA
TGTGCCAGCAGCGCGTCGACAGACACTGAAGCTTTCTTT	CASSASTDTEAFF	TRBV11-3	TRBJ1-1	few	NA
TGTGCCAGCAGCTCGGGGGTGGGTCAGCCCCAGCATTTT	CASSSGVGQPQHF	TRBV5-6	TRBJ1-5	NA	NA